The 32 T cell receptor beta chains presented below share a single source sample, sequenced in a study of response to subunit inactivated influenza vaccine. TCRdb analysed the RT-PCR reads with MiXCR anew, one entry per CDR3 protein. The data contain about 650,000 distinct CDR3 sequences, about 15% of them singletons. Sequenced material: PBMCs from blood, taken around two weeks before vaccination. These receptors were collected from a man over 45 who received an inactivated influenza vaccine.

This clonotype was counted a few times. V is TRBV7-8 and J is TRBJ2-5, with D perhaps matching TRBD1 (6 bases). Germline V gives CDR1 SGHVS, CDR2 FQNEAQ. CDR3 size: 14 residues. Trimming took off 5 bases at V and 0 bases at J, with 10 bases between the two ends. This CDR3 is CASSHYRDQETQYF. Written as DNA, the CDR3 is TGTGCCAGCAGCCACTACAGGGACCAAGAGACCCAGTACTTC.

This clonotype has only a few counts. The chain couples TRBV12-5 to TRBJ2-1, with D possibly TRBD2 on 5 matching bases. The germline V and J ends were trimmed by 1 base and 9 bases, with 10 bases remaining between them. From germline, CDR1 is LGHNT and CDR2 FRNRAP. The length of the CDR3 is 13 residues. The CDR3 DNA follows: TGTGCTAGTGGTTTGGAGCCGGGGAGTGAGCAGTTCTTC. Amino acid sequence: CASGLEPGSEQFF.

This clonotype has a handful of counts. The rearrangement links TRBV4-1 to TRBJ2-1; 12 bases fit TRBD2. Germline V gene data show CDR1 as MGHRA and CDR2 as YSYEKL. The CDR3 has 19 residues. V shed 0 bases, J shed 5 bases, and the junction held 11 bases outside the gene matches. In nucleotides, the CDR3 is TGCGCCAGCAGCCAAGATCCTAGCGGGAGGGGGTTTGAAAACAATGAGCAGTTCTTC. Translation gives CASSQDPSGRGFENNEQFF.

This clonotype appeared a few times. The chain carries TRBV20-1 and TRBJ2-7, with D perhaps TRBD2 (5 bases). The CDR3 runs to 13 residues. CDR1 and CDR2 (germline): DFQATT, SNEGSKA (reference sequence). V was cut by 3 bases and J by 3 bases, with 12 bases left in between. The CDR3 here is CSARSSSGYEQYF. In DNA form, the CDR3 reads TGCAGTGCTAGGTCTAGCAGTGGCTACGAGCAGTACTTC.

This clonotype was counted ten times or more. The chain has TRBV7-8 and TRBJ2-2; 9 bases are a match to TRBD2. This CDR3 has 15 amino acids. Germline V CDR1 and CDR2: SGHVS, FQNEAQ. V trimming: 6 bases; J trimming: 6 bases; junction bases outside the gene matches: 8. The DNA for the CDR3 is TGTGCCAGCAGTCCAAACGTAGCGGGAGCCGGGGAGCTGTTTTTT. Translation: CASSPNVAGAGELFF.

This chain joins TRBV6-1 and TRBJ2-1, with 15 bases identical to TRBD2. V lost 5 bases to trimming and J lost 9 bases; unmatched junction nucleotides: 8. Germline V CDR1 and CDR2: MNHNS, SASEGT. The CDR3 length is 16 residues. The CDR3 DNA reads TGTGCCAGCAGTCCAGGACTAGCGGGAGGGGGCGGTGAGCAGTTCTTC. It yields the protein CASSPGLAGGGGEQFF.

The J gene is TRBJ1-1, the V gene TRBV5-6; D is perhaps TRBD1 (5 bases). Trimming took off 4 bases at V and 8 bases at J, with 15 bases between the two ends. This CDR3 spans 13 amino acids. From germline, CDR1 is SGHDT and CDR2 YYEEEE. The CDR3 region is CASSAQGEMEAFF. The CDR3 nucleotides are TGTGCCAGCAGCGCTCAAGGGGAGATGGAAGCTTTCTTT.

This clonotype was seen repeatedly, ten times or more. CDR3 nucleotides: TGTGCCAGCAGTTTACAGGGGGAAAAGACCCAGTACTTC. Encoded protein: CASSLQGEKTQYF. This chain uses TRBV12-3 or TRBV12-4 with TRBJ2-5; 7 bases align to TRBD1. The V gene end was trimmed by 2 bases and the J gene end by 6 bases; junction bases not matched to a gene: 3. The CDR3 length is 13 residues.

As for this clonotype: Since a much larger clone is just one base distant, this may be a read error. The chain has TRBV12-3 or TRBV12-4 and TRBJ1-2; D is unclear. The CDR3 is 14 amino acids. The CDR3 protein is CASSLNYGRSGYAF. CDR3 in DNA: TGTGCCAGCAGTTTAAACTACGGCCGGAGTGGCTACGCCTTC.

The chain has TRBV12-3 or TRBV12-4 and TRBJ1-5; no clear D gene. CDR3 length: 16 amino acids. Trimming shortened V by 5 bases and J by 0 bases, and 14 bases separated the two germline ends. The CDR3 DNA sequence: TGTGCCAGCAGTCAAAGGACCGGTAATAGCAATCAGCCCCAGCATTTT. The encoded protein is CASSQRTGNSNQPQHF.

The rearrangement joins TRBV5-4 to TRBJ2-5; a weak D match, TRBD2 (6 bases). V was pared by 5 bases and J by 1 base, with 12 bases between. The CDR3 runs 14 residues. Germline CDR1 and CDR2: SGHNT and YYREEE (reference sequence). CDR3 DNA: TGTGCCAGCAGTACTATAGCGGCCCAAGAGACCCAGTACTTC. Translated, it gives CASSTIAAQETQYF.

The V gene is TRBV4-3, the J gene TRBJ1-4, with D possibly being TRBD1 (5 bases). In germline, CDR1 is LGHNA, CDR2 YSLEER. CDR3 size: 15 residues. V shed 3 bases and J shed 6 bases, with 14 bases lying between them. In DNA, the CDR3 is TGCGCCAGCAGCCAGAGCCGGGGCCTTTATGAAAAACTGTTTTTT. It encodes CASSQSRGLYEKLFF.

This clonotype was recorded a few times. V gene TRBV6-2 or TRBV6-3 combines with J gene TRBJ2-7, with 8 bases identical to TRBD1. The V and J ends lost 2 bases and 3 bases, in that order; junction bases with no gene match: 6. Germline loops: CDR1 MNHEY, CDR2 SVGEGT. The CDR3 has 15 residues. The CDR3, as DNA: TGTGCCAGCAGTTACAAAGCAGGGGGCCTCTACGAGCAGTACTTC. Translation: CASSYKAGGLYEQYF.

The CDR3 nucleotides read TGTGCCAGCAGCAAATCCGGGACTATGGGGGCCGGGGAGCTGTTTTTT. It codes for CASSKSGTMGAGELFF. The V call is TRBV7-9, the J call TRBJ2-2; 7 positions agree with TRBD2. Germline CDR1 reads SEHNR; CDR2 reads FQNEAQ (reference sequence). After removal of 5 bases from V and 6 bases from J, the junction contained 12 bases not matched to a gene. This CDR3 is 16 amino acids long.

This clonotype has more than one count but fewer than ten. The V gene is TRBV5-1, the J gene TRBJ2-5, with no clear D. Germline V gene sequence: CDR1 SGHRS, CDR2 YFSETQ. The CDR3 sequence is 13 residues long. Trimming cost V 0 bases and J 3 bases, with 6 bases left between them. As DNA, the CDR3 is TGCGCCAGCAGCTTGGCCAGGAAAGAGACCCAGTACTTC. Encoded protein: CASSLARKETQYF.

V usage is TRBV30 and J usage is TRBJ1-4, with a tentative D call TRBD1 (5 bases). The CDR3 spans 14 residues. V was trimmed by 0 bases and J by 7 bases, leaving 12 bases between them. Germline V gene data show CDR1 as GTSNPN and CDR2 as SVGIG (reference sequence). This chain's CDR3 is CAWSVKGSGEKLFF. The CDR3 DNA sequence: TGTGCCTGGAGTGTAAAGGGGAGTGGTGAAAAACTGTTTTTT. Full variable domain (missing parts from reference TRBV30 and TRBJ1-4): SQTIHQWPATLVQPVGSPLSLECTVEGTSNPNLYWYRQAAGRGLQLLFYSVGIGQISSEVPQNLSASRPQDRQFILSSKKLLLSDSGFYLCAWSVKGSGEKLFFGSGTQLSVL.

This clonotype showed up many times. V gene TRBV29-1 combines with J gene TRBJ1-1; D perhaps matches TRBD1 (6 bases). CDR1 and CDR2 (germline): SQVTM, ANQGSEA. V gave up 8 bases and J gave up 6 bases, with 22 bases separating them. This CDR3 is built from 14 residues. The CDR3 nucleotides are TGCAGCTACCGGGACGGGGGCGCGATATCTGAAGCTTTCTTT. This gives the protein CSYRDGGAISEAFF.

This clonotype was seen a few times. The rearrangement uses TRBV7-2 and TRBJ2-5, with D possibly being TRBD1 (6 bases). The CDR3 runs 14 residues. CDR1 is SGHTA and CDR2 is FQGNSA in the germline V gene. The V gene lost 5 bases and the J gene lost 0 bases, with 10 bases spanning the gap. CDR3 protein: CASSRTVYQETQYF. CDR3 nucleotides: TGTGCCAGCAGCCGGACAGTTTACCAAGAGACCCAGTACTTC.

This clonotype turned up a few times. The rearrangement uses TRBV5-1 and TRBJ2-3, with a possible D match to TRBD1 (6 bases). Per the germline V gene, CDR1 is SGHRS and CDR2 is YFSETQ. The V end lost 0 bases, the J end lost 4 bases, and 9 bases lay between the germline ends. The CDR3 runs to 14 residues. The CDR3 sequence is CASSLVQGSDTQYF. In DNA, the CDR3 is TGCGCCAGCAGCTTGGTACAGGGCTCAGATACGCAGTATTTT.

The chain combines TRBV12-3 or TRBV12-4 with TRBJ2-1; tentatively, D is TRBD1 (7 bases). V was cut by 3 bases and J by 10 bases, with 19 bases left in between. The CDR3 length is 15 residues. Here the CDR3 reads CASSLGGRGRSEQFF. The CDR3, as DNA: TGTGCCAGCAGTTTGGGGGGTAGGGGGCGGTCGGAGCAGTTCTTC.

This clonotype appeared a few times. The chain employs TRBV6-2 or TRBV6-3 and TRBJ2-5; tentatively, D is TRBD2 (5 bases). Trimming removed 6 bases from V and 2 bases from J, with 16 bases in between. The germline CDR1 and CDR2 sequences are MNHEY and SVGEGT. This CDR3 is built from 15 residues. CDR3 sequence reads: CASRPGSRTQETQYF. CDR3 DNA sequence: TGTGCCAGCAGACCGGGGTCACGAACGCAAGAGACCCAGTACTTC.

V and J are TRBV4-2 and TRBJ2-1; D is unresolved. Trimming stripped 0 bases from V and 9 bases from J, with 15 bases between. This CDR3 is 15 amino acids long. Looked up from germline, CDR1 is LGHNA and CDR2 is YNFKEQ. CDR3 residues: CASSQDRLKMPEQFF. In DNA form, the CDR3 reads TGTGCCAGCAGCCAAGATCGTCTCAAAATGCCTGAGCAGTTCTTC.

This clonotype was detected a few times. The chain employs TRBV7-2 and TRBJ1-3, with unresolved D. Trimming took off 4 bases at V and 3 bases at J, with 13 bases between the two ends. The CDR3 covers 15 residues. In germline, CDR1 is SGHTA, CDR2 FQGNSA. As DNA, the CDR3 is TGTGCCAGCAGCTCTCAGGTCGGCAATGGAAACACCATATATTTT. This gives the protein CASSSQVGNGNTIYF.

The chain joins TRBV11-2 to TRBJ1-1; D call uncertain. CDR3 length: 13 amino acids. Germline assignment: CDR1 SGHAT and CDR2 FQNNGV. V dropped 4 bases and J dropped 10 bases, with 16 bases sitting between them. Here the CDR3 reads CASSSAGVAGAFF. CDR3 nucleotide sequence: TGTGCCAGCAGCTCAGCCGGGGTAGCAGGAGCTTTCTTT.

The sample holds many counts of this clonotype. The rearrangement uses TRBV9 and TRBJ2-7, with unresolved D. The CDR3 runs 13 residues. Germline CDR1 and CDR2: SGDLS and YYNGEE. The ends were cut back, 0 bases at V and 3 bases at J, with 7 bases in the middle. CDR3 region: CASSVDGGYEQYF. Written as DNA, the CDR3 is TGTGCCAGCAGCGTAGATGGCGGCTACGAGCAGTACTTC.

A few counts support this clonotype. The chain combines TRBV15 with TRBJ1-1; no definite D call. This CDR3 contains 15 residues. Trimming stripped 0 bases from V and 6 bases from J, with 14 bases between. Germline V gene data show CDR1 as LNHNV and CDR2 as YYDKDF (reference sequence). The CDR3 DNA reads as TGTGCCACCAGCAGAGATAGAAAGGGTCGGGCTGAAGCTTTCTTT. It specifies CATSRDRKGRAEAFF.

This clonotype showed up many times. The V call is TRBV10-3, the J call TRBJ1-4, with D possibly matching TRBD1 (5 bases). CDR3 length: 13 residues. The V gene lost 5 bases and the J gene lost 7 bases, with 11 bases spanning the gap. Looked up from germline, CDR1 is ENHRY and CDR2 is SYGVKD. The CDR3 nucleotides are TGTGCCATCAGTCCTTCGGGGGGTGAAAAACTGTTTTTT. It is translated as CAISPSGGEKLFF.

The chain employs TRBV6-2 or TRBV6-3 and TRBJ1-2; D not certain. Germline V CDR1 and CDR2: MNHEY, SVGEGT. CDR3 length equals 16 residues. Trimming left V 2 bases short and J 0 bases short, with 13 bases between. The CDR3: CASSYPDLRANYGYTF. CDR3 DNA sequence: TGTGCCAGCAGTTACCCGGACCTCAGAGCTAACTATGGCTACACCTTC.

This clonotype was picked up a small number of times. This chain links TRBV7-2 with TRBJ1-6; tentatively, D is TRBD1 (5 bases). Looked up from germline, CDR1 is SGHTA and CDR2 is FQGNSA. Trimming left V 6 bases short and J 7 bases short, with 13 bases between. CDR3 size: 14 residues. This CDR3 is CASSLGGWNSPLHF. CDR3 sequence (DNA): TGTGCCAGCAGTCTGGGGGGATGGAATTCACCCCTCCACTTT.

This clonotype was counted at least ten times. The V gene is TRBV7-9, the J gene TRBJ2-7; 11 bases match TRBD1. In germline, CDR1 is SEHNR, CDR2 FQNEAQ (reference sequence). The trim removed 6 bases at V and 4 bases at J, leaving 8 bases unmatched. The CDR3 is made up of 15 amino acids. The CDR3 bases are TGTGCCAGCAGTTCAACGCGGGACAGGGGGTACGAGCAGTACTTC. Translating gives CASSSTRDRGYEQYF.

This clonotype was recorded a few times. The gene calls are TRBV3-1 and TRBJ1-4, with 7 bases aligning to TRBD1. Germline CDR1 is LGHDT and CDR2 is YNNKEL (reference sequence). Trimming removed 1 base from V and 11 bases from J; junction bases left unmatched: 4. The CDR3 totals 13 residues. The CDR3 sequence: CASSQGRGYKLFF. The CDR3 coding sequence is TGTGCCAGCAGCCAAGGCAGGGGGTATAAACTGTTTTTT. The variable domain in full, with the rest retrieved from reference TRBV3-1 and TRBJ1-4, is DTAVSQTPKYLVTQMGNDKSIKCEQNLGHDTMYWYKQDSKKFLKIMFSYNNKELIINETVPNRFSPKSPDKAHLNLHINSLELGDSAVYFCASSQGRGYKLFFGSGTQLSVL.

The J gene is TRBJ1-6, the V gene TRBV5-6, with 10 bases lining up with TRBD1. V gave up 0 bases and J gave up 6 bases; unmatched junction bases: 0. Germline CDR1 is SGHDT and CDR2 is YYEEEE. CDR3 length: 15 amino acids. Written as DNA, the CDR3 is TGTGCCAGCAGCTTGGGGGACAGGGGTAATTCACCCCTCCACTTT. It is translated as CASSLGDRGNSPLHF.